This TCR beta chain came from a study of early T cells in non-severe SARS-CoV-2 infection. Across the study: With bulk RNA from unsorted whole blood as input, sequencing yielded unpaired chains.

Molecules of cDNA were individually given unique molecular identifiers that were attached to them. TCRdb recomputed calls from the 5' RACE reads with MiXCR, one row per CDR3 protein. There are about 45,000 distinct CDR3 sequences in the sample; around 10% occur only once, and 21% lies in the top ten. This clonotype was seen many times. Its target is not known. Study results and limitations: VDJdb matching, biased toward anti-spike CD8 responses, missed private and CD4 specificities.

The CDR3 spans 13 residues. Germline CDR1 SGHTA, CDR2 FQGNSA. V was clipped by 5 bases and J by 7 bases, with 12 bases between them. This TCR was recovered from an adult who was a healthcare worker with PCR-confirmed SARS-CoV-2 infection or an uninfected control (not recorded which). The chain carries TRBV7-2 and TRBJ1-5; the D gene is possibly TRBD1 (6 bases). Sequenced material: whole blood. This chain's CDR3 is CASSAQGRQPQHF. Here the CDR3 DNA reads TGTGCCAGCAGCGCACAGGGCCGGCAGCCCCAGCATTTT.